These 15 T cell receptor beta chains originate from one sample sequenced in a study of vaccination and CD4 T cells after COVID-19. The antigens of these receptors remain unknown. The treatment is: approximately 9-day PBMC culture with coronavirus spike peptide pools or control peptides (ViraFEST assay). An Oncomine TCR Beta short-read assay was used to sequence the DNA from cultured CD4+ T cells. TCRdb reprocessed the PCR reads via MiXCR and lists one record per CDR3 protein. The table shows about 8,300 distinct CDR3 sequences, with about three fifths occurring only once. Sequenced input: CD4+ T cells from blood, cultured in vitro. These receptors came from a human donor who had recovered from COVID-19.

This clonotype was detected a few times. The chain couples TRBV6-5 to TRBJ1-1; D gene unclear. The CDR3 has 11 residues. Germline loops: CDR1 MNHEY, CDR2 SVGAGI. The germline V and J ends were trimmed by 2 bases and 6 bases, with 4 bases remaining between them. For the CDR3, the DNA is TGTGCCAGCAGTTACCGGTCTGAAGCTTTCTTT. This sequence encodes CASSYRSEAFF.

The rearrangement uses TRBV27 and TRBJ1-2; no clear D. Trimming stripped 6 bases from V and 9 bases from J, with 17 bases between. The CDR3 has 13 amino acids. CDR1 is MNHEY and CDR2 is SMNVEV in the germline V gene (reference sequence). CDR3 in amino acids: CASSRGPDWSYTF. As DNA, the CDR3 is TGTGCCAGCAGCCGCGGACCTGACTGGAGCTACACCTTC.

The chain couples TRBV6-2 or TRBV6-3 to TRBJ1-5; D is possibly TRBD1 (6 bases). The germline V gene encodes CDR1 MNHEY and CDR2 SVGEGT. Trimming cost V 4 bases and J 7 bases, with 11 bases left between them. The CDR3 sequence is 13 residues long. CDR3 in DNA: TGTGCCAGCAGTTGGGGGGCGCGGCAGCCCCAGCATTTT. Translated, it gives CASSWGARQPQHF.

The V gene is TRBV7-8, the J gene TRBJ1-2; 7 bases line up with TRBD1. CDR3 size: 15 residues. The germline V gene encodes CDR1 SGHVS and CDR2 FQNEAQ. Trimming removed 5 bases from V and 5 bases from J; junction bases left unmatched: 11. CDR3 protein: CASSRPTGAGYGYTF. The DNA of the CDR3 is TGTGCCAGCAGCCGACCTACAGGGGCTGGGTATGGCTACACCTTC.

This clonotype was seen only a few times. V usage is TRBV30 and J usage is TRBJ2-3, with D maybe TRBD2 (6 bases). CDR3 length: 12 residues. The V end lost 5 bases, the J end lost 4 bases, and 10 bases lay between the germline ends. Germline V gives CDR1 GTSNPN, CDR2 SVGIG (reference sequence). This CDR3 reads CAWGGTSDTQYF. CDR3 sequence (DNA): TGTGCCTGGGGGGGGACTTCAGATACGCAGTATTTT.

V is TRBV20-1 and J is TRBJ1-5; no clear D. The CDR3 is 14 residues long. The V end was cut by 6 bases, the J end by 2 bases, with 14 bases between. Germline lookup yields CDR1 DFQATT and CDR2 SNEGSKA (reference sequence). CDR3 DNA sequence: TGCAGTGCCTTAGACCCTTCTCGCAATCAGCCCCAGCATTTT. This gives the protein CSALDPSRNQPQHF.

V usage is TRBV11-1 and J usage is TRBJ1-1, with a weak D call TRBD1 (5 bases). Germline CDR1 reads SGHAT; CDR2 reads FQDESV (reference sequence). Trimming took 7 bases from V and 5 from J, leaving 14 bases between them. The CDR3 loop spans 13 amino acids. The CDR3 nucleotides read TGTGCCAGCATCAGTGTGGGGGGGACTGAAGCTTTCTTT. Amino acids: CASISVGGTEAFF.

The CDR3 spells CASRGDGGNTIYF. CDR3 nucleotides: TGTGCCAGCAGGGGGGACGGCGGAAACACCATATATTTT. The rearrangement uses TRBV28 and TRBJ1-3, with a possible D match to TRBD1 (5 bases). Germline-derived CDR1 and CDR2 are MDHEN and SYDVKM. The CDR3 extends over 13 amino acids. Trimming took off 6 bases at V and 4 bases at J, with 10 bases between the two ends.

This clonotype was seen a few times. The chain uses TRBV7-9 and TRBJ1-2; the match to TRBD1 covers 7 bases. CDR3 length equals 14 residues. Unmatched junction bases numbered 5, after V lost 1 base and J lost 6 bases. The germline CDR1 and CDR2 sequences are SEHNR and FQNEAQ (reference sequence). This CDR3 reads CASSLDRGEHGYTF. Here the CDR3 DNA reads TGTGCCAGCAGCTTAGACAGGGGAGAACATGGCTACACCTTC.

The V gene is TRBV27, the J gene TRBJ1-1, with 9 bases lining up with TRBD1. The germline V gene encodes CDR1 MNHEY and CDR2 SMNVEV (reference sequence). The CDR3 loop spans 16 amino acids. V gave up 6 bases and J gave up 1 base; unmatched junction bases: 9. Written as DNA, the CDR3 is TGTGCCAGCAGCCACACCCTGGACAGGGGGAACACTGAAGCTTTCTTT. It encodes CASSHTLDRGNTEAFF.

This CDR3 reads CASSLDRETGGFF. As DNA, the CDR3 is TGTGCCAGCAGCTTGGACCGTGAGACAGGGGGTTTCTTC. The chain has TRBV11-2 and TRBJ2-1, with 9 bases aligning to TRBD1. V gave up 3 bases and J gave up 16 bases; unmatched junction bases: 10. Germline V lookup: CDR1 SGHAT, CDR2 FQNNGV. The CDR3 sequence is 13 residues long.

This chain connects TRBV21-1 to TRBJ2-7; the table's TRBD1 call for D was not verified on the DNA. TRBV21-1 is reported as a pseudogene. This CDR3 is 16 amino acids long. CDR3 bases: TGTGCCAGCAGCAAACCGGGGCACAGGGACAGCTACGAGCAGTACTTC. It yields the protein CASSKPGHRDSYEQYF.

Only a few counts were recorded for this clonotype. The chain couples TRBV11-2 to TRBJ1-6; a weak D match, TRBD1 (5 bases). Per germline, CDR1 SGHAT and CDR2 FQNNGV. This CDR3 has 13 amino acids. The V and J ends lost 1 base and 13 bases respectively, with 11 bases between them. The CDR3 DNA reads as TGTGCCAGCAGCTTAGGGGGTTGGGGGCCCCTCCACTTT. It is translated as CASSLGGWGPLHF.

This clonotype was seen a single time. In DNA, the CDR3 is TGCGCCAGCAGCTTGGCACCGGGACTAGCGGGGGGTACGTACGAGCAGTACTTC. Its translation is CASSLAPGLAGGTYEQYF. The rearrangement uses TRBV5-1 and TRBJ2-7; TRBD2 matches at 15 bases. V dropped 0 bases and J dropped 4; count of bases not matched to a gene: 8. Germline loops: CDR1 SGHRS, CDR2 YFSETQ. The CDR3 consists of 18 residues.

This clonotype was observed a few times. The chain has TRBV19 and TRBJ2-6; D gene unclear. The V end was cut by 6 bases, the J end by 5 bases, with 11 bases between. Per germline, CDR1 LNHDA and CDR2 SQIVND (reference sequence). The CDR3 contains 14 residues. CDR3 bases: TGTGCCAGTAGCTTGATTGACCGGGCCAACGTCCTGACTTTC. It codes for CASSLIDRANVLTF. The full variable domain, rest sourced from reference TRBV19 and TRBJ2-6, is DGGITQSPKYLFRKEGQNVTLSCEQNLNHDAMYWYRQDPGQGLRLIYYSQIVNDFQKGDIAEGYSVSREKKESFPLTVTSAQKNPTAFYLCASSLIDRANVLTFGAGSRLTVL.